This TCR beta chain was recovered during a study of identifying expanded T cells in peripheral blood. The germline gives CDR1 SGHNT, CDR2 YYREEE (reference sequence). J lost 3 bases, V lost 1 base, and 9 bases had no gene match. The CDR3 length is 17 residues. Repertoires were generated with immunoSEQ multiplex PCR, while TCRdb's copy carries only in-frame clones and drops some. In the table there are 95,000 to 100,000 clones, approximately 88% of which are singletons. Sequencing was done on a sample of blood. The V call is TRBV5-4, the J call TRBJ2-1, with 8 nucleotides matching TRBD1. This receptor was identified in a person aged 18 to 70 in good health. This CDR3 is CASSLNAGTGGYNEQFF. CDR3 sequence (DNA): TGTGCCAGCAGCTTGAATGCCGGGACAGGAGGCTACAATGAGCAGTTCTTC.